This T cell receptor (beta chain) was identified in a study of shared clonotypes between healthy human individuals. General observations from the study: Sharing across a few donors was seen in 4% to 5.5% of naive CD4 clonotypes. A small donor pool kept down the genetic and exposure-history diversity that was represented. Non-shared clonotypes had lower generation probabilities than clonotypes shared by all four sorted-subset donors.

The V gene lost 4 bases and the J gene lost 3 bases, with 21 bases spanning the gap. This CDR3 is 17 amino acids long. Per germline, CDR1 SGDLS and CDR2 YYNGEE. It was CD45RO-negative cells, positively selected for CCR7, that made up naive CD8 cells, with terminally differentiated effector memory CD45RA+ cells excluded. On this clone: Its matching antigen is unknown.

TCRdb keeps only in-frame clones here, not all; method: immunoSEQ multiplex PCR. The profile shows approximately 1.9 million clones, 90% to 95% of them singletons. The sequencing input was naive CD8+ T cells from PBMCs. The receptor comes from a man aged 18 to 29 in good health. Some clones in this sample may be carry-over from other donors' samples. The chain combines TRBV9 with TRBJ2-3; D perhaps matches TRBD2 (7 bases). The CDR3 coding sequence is TGTGCCAGCAGCTCACCGTTTGGGGGCGGGAGAACAGATACGCAGTATTTT. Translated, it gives CASSSPFGGGRTDTQYF.